The TCR beta chain described here comes from a study of CD8 T cells in ankylosing spondylitis. Points from the study as a whole: There was a TCR beta motif, made of several highly homologous variants, that appeared characteristic of ankylosing spondylitis blood. Disease-linked clones proved CD8+ and comparatively uncommon in peripheral blood. It was reported that disease-linked clones were significantly enriched in matched ankylosing spondylitis synovial fluid.

This clonotype was seen more than once but under ten times. Its antigen remains unidentified. The CDR3 is 15 amino acids. Between the trimmed V and J ends, which lost 1 base and 3 bases, there was a span of 10 bases. CDR1 is SGHDT and CDR2 is YYEEEE in the germline V gene. TCRdb independently ran MiXCR on the 5' RACE reads; one entry per CDR3 protein. The sample includes roughly 230,000 distinct CDR3 sequences, around 8% seen only once; the top ten take approximately 5%. This clonotype originated in a female donor with ankylosing spondylitis or in good health (not recorded which). V usage is TRBV5-6 and J usage is TRBJ2-2, with D perhaps TRBD2 (5 bases). Sequenced sample: blood, either unsorted or a sorted T cell fraction (not recorded which). This CDR3 is CASSLPGSDTGELFF. The DNA of the CDR3 is TGTGCCAGCAGCTTGCCGGGATCGGACACCGGGGAGCTGTTTTTT.